This entry describes one T cell receptor beta chain. No cognate antigen has been identified for it. No base-level quality is on record; no much larger clone is a single base apart. The data were taken from a study of shared clonotypes between healthy human individuals (dated by TCRdb to 2018 to 2021). A note on the overall study: The cohort included a few men and a couple of women between 18 and 49 years of age. To estimate repertoire size and how much clonotype sharing occurs between individuals, the study deeply sequenced the blood TCR repertoires of five healthy adults. To increase sequencing depth and limit assay-specific biases, different laboratories used diverse techniques to prepare libraries and sequence TCR repertoires. Each donor's leukapheresis produced roughly between about 0.8 and 8.9 billion PBMCs. What the research found in general, with its limitations: Because the study included a small number of donors, the genetic and exposure-history diversity represented was limited. Pairwise subsampling led to the expectation that sequencing depth would affect the degree of clonotype sharing among donors. Sampling was restricted to blood, and TCR repertoires in tissue are likely to differ from TCR repertoires in blood.

The donors were healthy, HIV-negative adults with no recently reported acute infections or vaccinations. Every donor was a Caucasian adult living in Nashville, Tennessee, USA. In the unsorted samples, tens of millions of PBMCs were counted, and genomic DNA was extracted using the QIAamp DNA Blood Mini kit. After blood collection by leukapheresis, PBMCs were isolated using Ficoll-Histopaque density gradient centrifugation and then cryopreserved in the vapor phase of liquid nitrogen. V was cut back by 4 bases and J by 4 bases, leaving a gap of 19 bases between them. The CDR1 and CDR2 encoded by the germline V gene are SGDLS and YYNGEE. The cysteine opens and the phenylalanine closes a CDR3 of 16 amino acids. Left in the record is the CDR3 DNA by itself, 48 bases read in frame from the first base. Using the deep immunoSEQ assay, multiplex PCR amplified TCR CDR3 regions from genomic DNA. Extracted genomic DNA from each cell subset was distributed evenly across all wells of several immunoSEQ 96-well plates, and each plate was treated as a replicate. For unsorted PBMC, around 0.3 ug genomic DNA, equal to 30,000 or so T cell genomes, was loaded into each replicate PCR. Ten immunoSEQ deep assay plates were used to sequence the unsorted PBMC genomic DNA. The purified libraries were quantified using a Qubit 3.0 fluorometer, sized with a Bioanalyzer 2100, and then quantified again using the KAPA Library Quantification kit. Each immunoSEQ 96-well plate was sequenced on its own single-read 150-cycle Illumina NextSeq 550 flow cell. From the authors' description of their analysis: Because only junctional sequences without quality scores were contained in the immunoSEQ output, filtering matching that applied to full-length reads could not be performed. To assign V/J genes and CDR3, sequences were annotated using PyIR, a Python wrapper for IgBLAST v1.9, with IMGT germline references. Reads with weak V/J assignments (E-value above 1e-6), missing CDR3, stop codons, out-of-frame junctions, or ambiguous translated residues were removed. V3J clonotypes were defined by identical inferred V gene, J gene, and CDR3 amino acid sequence. Percentage overlap between repertoires was computed as shared unique clonotypes divided by the size of the smaller repertoire. Richness of each repertoire was evaluated using RTK rarefaction, the Chao1 estimator, and Recon v2.1 estimates of unobserved clonotypes. TCRdb took over this immuneACCESS table, retaining in-frame rearrangements with V and J assigned. Such tables are incomplete; in checked studies, under half of the missing clones stem from an unresolved V gene, and the remainder is unexplained. V, J and clone size derive from that table, while D and trimming were established from the DNA sequence. A total of a few hundred thousand clones appear in this sample, around 80% of them only once. The biggest ten clones account for 12% of the sample.

The chain was built from TRBV9 and TRBJ2-3; TRBD2 is a weak D gene call, 6 bases matching. This TCR derives from a woman aged 40 to 55 in good health. Some clones in this sample may be carry-over from other donors' samples. Material for sequencing was PBMCs. The sequenced DNA is TGTGCCAGCAGCCCCCGTCTCGGGAGTGTCGCAGATACGCAGTATTTT. The translation is CASSPRLGSVADTQYF. Full variable domain (CDR3 extended with the reference TRBV9 and TRBJ2-3 proteins): DSGVTQTPKHLITATGQRVTLRCSPRSGDLSVYWYQQSLDQGLQFLIQYYNGEERAKGNILERFSAQQFPDLHSELNLSSLELGDSALYFCASSPRLGSVADTQYFGPGTRLTVL.